This is a list of T cell receptor beta chains from one sample in a study of T cell responses to AZD1222 COVID-19 vaccine. The data were produced by immunoSEQ multiplex PCR, yet TCRdb's version contains in-frame clones alone and is incomplete. The data hold about 140,000 clones, with approximately 90% observed a single time. The sequenced sample was peripheral blood, obtained 28 days after the second AZD1222 dose. All receptors derive from an adult who received the AZD1222 COVID-19 vaccine. Both conserved end residues are part of each CDR3. A D gene is named only where the DNA matches it firmly. Only some rows state a clone size, as once, few, many or a class for expanded clones.

>TRBV11-2|.|.|TRBJ2-3
CASSSRLGGSPDTQYF
TGTGCCAGCAGCTCACGACTCGGAGGTTCACCCGATACGCAGTATTTT
>TRBV4-3|once|.|TRBJ2-1
CASSQEPRVYNEQFF
TGCGCCAGCAGCCAAGAGCCCCGCGTTTACAATGAGCAGTTCTTC
>TRBV30|.|.|TRBJ1-4
CAWSGGRGNEKLFF
TGTGCCTGGAGTGGTGGGCGGGGGAACGAAAAACTGTTTTTT
>TRBV28|.|.|TRBJ1-6
CASSFVGGTGSPLHF
TGTGCCAGCAGTTTTGTCGGGGGCACGGGTTCACCCCTCCACTTT
>TRBV27|.|.|TRBJ1-1
CASSSSLTGPEAFF
TGTGCCAGCAGTTCCTCCCTTACAGGGCCCGAAGCTTTCTTT
>TRBV18|.|.|TRBJ1-1
CASSPRGGPRNTEAFF
TGTGCCAGCTCACCGCGGGGAGGTCCTCGGAACACTGAAGCTTTCTTT
>TRBV27|.|TRBD1|TRBJ1-2
CASSSGQEGIGYTF
TGTGCCAGCAGTTCGGGACAGGAGGGCATTGGCTACACCTTC
>TRBV10-3|.|TRBD1|TRBJ1-1
CAIRETGDTEAFF
TGTGCCATCAGAGAAACAGGGGACACTGAAGCTTTCTTT
>TRBV7-9|.|.|TRBJ2-1
CASSYVLEVNNEQFF
TGTGCCAGCAGCTACGTCCTTGAGGTCAACAATGAGCAGTTCTTC
>TRBV19|once|TRBD2|TRBJ2-1
CASTLGSGRSDEQFF
TGTGCCAGTACTCTGGGGAGCGGGAGGTCCGATGAGCAGTTCTTC
>TRBV15|.|.|TRBJ1-6
CATSRVSLNSPLHF
TGTGCCACCAGCAGAGTCAGCTTAAATTCACCCCTCCACTTT
>TRBV6-2/TRBV6-3|.|.|TRBJ1-1
CASSPHRQLYSAEAFF
TGTGCCAGCAGTCCCCACCGACAGCTTTATAGCGCTGAAGCTTTCTTT
>TRBV7-9|.|.|TRBJ2-1
CASSTDWNAFF
TGTGCCAGCAGCACGGACTGGAACGCGTTCTTC
>TRBV5-4|.|TRBD2|TRBJ2-2
CASSPTSGNTGELFF
TGTGCCAGCAGCCCCACTAGCGGGAACACCGGGGAGCTGTTTTTT
>TRBV6-6|once|TRBD2|TRBJ2-5
CASSRTSLGETQYF
TGTGCCAGCAGCAGGACTAGCTTGGGGGAGACCCAGTACTTC
>TRBV7-3|.|TRBD1|TRBJ1-2
CASSADREYGYTF
TGTGCCAGCAGCGCAGACAGGGAGTATGGCTACACCTTC
>TRBV6-2/TRBV6-3|.|.|TRBJ1-2
CASSPGLSGNYGYTF
TGTGCCAGCAGTCCCGGACTCTCGGGCAACTATGGCTACACCTTC
>TRBV3-1/TRBV3-2|.|TRBD1|TRBJ1-5
CASSQGGGQGVFQPQHF
TGTGCCAGCAGCCAAGGGGGGGGACAGGGAGTTTTTCAGCCCCAGCATTTT
>TRBV11-1|.|.|TRBJ2-1
CASSHGLGRNEQFF
TGTGCCAGCAGCCACGGACTGGGGCGCAATGAGCAGTTCTTC
>TRBV6-4|.|.|TRBJ2-3
CASSDSAESTDTQYF
TGTGCCAGCAGTGACTCGGCAGAGAGCACAGATACGCAGTATTTT
>TRBV10-1|.|.|TRBJ2-7
CASSDSPDFGQIAYEQYF
TGCGCCAGCAGTGACTCACCTGACTTCGGACAGATCGCCTACGAGCAGTACTTC
>TRBV4-3|.|TRBD1|TRBJ2-1
CASSHGDRRVTEQFF
TGCGCCAGCAGCCATGGGGACAGGCGGGTGACGGAGCAGTTCTTC
>TRBV18|.|TRBD2|TRBJ2-4
CASSPSGSGGAFDIQYF
TGTGCCAGCTCACCCTCAGGTAGCGGGGGAGCCTTTGACATTCAGTACTTC
>TRBV28|.|.|TRBJ1-6
CASSLRGPSSYNSPLHF
TGTGCCAGCAGTTTAAGGGGCCCGAGCTCCTATAATTCACCCCTCCACTTT
>TRBV7-2|.|TRBD2|TRBJ2-5
CASSQTRLGEGETQYF
TGTGCCAGCAGCCAGACCCGGTTGGGGGAGGGGGAGACCCAGTACTTC
>TRBV4-2|.|TRBD2|TRBJ2-1
CASSPGGTSYNEQFF
TGTGCCAGCAGCCCCGGGGGGACCTCCTACAATGAGCAGTTCTTC
>TRBV6-2/TRBV6-3|few|.|TRBJ1-4
CASSPREPTNEKLFF
TGTGCCAGCAGTCCCAGGGAACCAACTAATGAAAAACTGTTTTTT
>TRBV7-9|.|TRBD2|TRBJ2-1
CASRPSPRGRASLYNEQFF
TGTGCCAGCAGGCCATCCCCCCGCGGGAGGGCAAGTCTCTACAATGAGCAGTTCTTC
>TRBV7-9|.|.|TRBJ1-5
CASSLVGQNNQPQHF
TGTGCCAGCAGCTTAGTAGGACAAAACAATCAGCCCCAGCATTTT
>TRBV29-1|.|TRBD1|TRBJ1-1
CSVGAGGTEAFF
TGCAGCGTTGGGGCAGGGGGCACTGAAGCTTTCTTT
>TRBV7-3|.|.|TRBJ2-1
CASSPGQYNEQFF
TGTGCCAGCAGCCCTGGACAGTACAATGAGCAGTTCTTC
>TRBV28|.|.|TRBJ2-5
CASGPGETQYF
TGTGCCAGCGGTCCTGGGGAGACCCAGTACTTC
>TRBV12-3/TRBV12-4|.|.|TRBJ2-1
CASSQGQSNEQFF
TGTGCCAGCAGCCAGGGACAATCCAATGAGCAGTTCTTC
>TRBV4-3|.|.|TRBJ2-3
CASSQALSGITDTQYF
TGCGCCAGCAGCCAAGCTCTGTCCGGAATCACAGATACGCAGTATTTT
>TRBV18|.|TRBD1|TRBJ1-6
CASSSAGTGDSPLHF
TGTGCCAGCTCATCCGCCGGGACAGGGGATTCACCCCTCCACTTT
>TRBV7-3|.|TRBD2|TRBJ2-1
CASSLILNLPWVTQGGSYNEQFF
TGTGCCAGCAGCTTAATATTAAATCTCCCCTGGGTGACGCAAGGCGGGAGCTACAATGAGCAGTTCTTC
>TRBV30|.|.|TRBJ1-3
CAWNGAGSGNTIYF
TGTGCCTGGAATGGGGCGGGCTCTGGAAACACCATATATTTT
>TRBV29-1|.|TRBD2|TRBJ2-3
CSAPGTSGRAKTDTQYF
TGCAGCGCTCCGGGGACTAGCGGGAGGGCCAAAACAGATACGCAGTATTTT
>TRBV27|.|.|TRBJ2-3
CASSLQASADTQYF
TGTGCCAGCAGTTTACAGGCTAGCGCAGATACGCAGTATTTT
>TRBV3-1/TRBV3-2|.|TRBD2|TRBJ2-1
CASSQGLAGTYNEQFF
TGTGCCAGCAGCCAAGGGCTAGCGGGGACCTACAATGAGCAGTTCTTC
>TRBV7-8|.|.|TRBJ2-7
CASSSSSTDRQYF
TGTGCCAGCAGCTCCTCTTCCACGGACCGGCAGTACTTC